One sample yielded the 20 T cell receptor beta chains listed below, sequenced in a study of blood T cell repertoires in COVID-19. Sequencing was performed with immunoSEQ multiplex PCR; in TCRdb, only in-frame clones are kept and a portion is missing. The sample includes 95,000 or so clones, 89% of them seen just once. Material: peripheral blood. The receptor source for this set is a woman between 65 and 79 years old with acute or convalescent COVID-19.

J is TRBJ1-1 and V is TRBV9; TRBD1 agrees at 8 bases. The germline gives CDR1 SGDLS, CDR2 YYNGEE. The CDR3 has 15 residues. With V trimmed by 4 bases and J by 3 bases, 8 bases remained unmatched. CDR3 sequence: CASSFARQGYTEAFF. The CDR3 region has the DNA TGTGCCAGCAGCTTCGCAAGACAGGGGTACACTGAAGCTTTCTTT.

This sequence joins TRBV24-1 and TRBJ1-2, with 8 bases lining up with TRBD1. The V and J ends lost 4 bases and 2 bases, in that order; junction bases with no gene match: 11. This CDR3 contains 17 residues. In germline, CDR1 is KGHDR, CDR2 SFDVKD. Here the CDR3 reads CATSDSRQGPGNYGYTF. CDR3 in DNA: TGTGCCACCAGTGACTCGCGACAGGGGCCTGGCAACTATGGCTACACCTTC.

The rearrangement joins TRBV12-5 to TRBJ1-1, with TRBD1 as a possible D gene (5 bases). The CDR3 runs to 15 residues. Germline V gene lookup returns CDR1 LGHNT and CDR2 FRNRAP. The ends were cut back, 3 bases at V and 0 bases at J, with 11 bases in the middle. The CDR3 sequence is CASGFSGMVNTEAFF. The CDR3 coding sequence is TGTGCTAGTGGTTTTTCAGGGATGGTGAACACTGAAGCTTTCTTT.

J is TRBJ2-3 and V is TRBV18; maybe TRBD2 (5 bases). Germline CDR1 reads KGHSH; CDR2 reads LQKENI. The CDR3 sequence is 16 residues long. V lost 0 bases and J lost 0, with 10 bases in between. CDR3 residues: CASSPPQRISTDTQYF. The CDR3 DNA reads as TGTGCCAGCTCACCACCTCAGCGGATAAGCACAGATACGCAGTATTTT.

This clone was detected once. The chain recombines TRBV24-1 with TRBJ2-1; possibly TRBD2 for D (6 bases). Trimming cost V 6 bases and J 4 bases, with 15 bases left between them. CDR1 is KGHDR, CDR2 SFDVKD, per germline. The CDR3 loop spans 15 amino acids. CDR3 in DNA: TGTGCCACCAGTCTAGGGCTAGCGCTTTACAATGAGCAGTTCTTC. Translating gives CATSLGLALYNEQFF.

V is TRBV5-1 and J is TRBJ2-2; perhaps TRBD1 as D (5 bases). CDR1 is SGHRS and CDR2 is YFSETQ in the germline V gene. This CDR3 is 14 amino acids long. V was pared by 2 bases and J by 6 bases, with 11 bases between. The CDR3 spells CASSLAVGPGELFF. CDR3 nucleotide sequence: TGCGCCAGCAGCTTAGCTGTGGGGCCCGGGGAGCTGTTTTTT.

For the CDR3, the DNA is TGTGCCACCCGATTCACACAGGGGGCCACTGGAAACACCATATATTTT. As protein: CATRFTQGATGNTIYF. The chain couples TRBV18 to TRBJ1-3; 9 nucleotides agree with TRBD1. Germline V lookup: CDR1 KGHSH, CDR2 LQKENI. Trimming removed 10 bases from V and 2 bases from J; junction bases left unmatched: 12. CDR3 length equals 16 residues.

The CDR3 loop reads CASSLEGLVPSEQFF. CDR3 in DNA: TGCGCCAGCAGCTTAGAGGGACTAGTACCGAGCGAGCAGTTCTTC. The chain employs TRBV5-1 and TRBJ2-1, with TRBD2 matching 8 bases. Germline values: CDR1 SGHRS, CDR2 YFSETQ. This CDR3 comprises 15 residues. V shed 2 bases and J 10 bases; nucleotides not matched to a gene: 11.

V usage is TRBV28 and J usage is TRBJ1-5; TRBD1 matches 7 bases. The germline gives CDR1 MDHEN, CDR2 SYDVKM. With 1 base clipped from V and 7 bases from J, the junction kept 7 bases outside the gene matches. There are 15 residues in the CDR3. The CDR3 spells CASSLLRQGVQPQHF. The CDR3 bases are TGTGCCAGCAGTTTATTAAGGCAGGGGGTCCAGCCCCAGCATTTT.

The chain couples TRBV28 to TRBJ2-6; D unclear. From germline, CDR1 is MDHEN and CDR2 SYDVKM. CDR3 length equals 15 residues. The germline V and J ends were trimmed by 5 bases and 0 bases, with 8 bases remaining between them. CDR3 nucleotide sequence: TGTGCCAGCAGTCCACGCAGCTCTGGGGCCAACGTCCTGACTTTC. Amino acids: CASSPRSSGANVLTF.

The sample holds one count of this clone. This chain connects TRBV5-1 to TRBJ1-1; D is possibly TRBD1 (6 bases). Deletions cut 0 bases from V and 0 bases from J, with 12 bases between. The germline V gene encodes CDR1 SGHRS and CDR2 YFSETQ. The CDR3 length is 16 residues. CDR3 loop: CASSLVAGAMNTEAFF. CDR3 coding DNA: TGCGCCAGCAGCTTGGTGGCAGGGGCGATGAACACTGAAGCTTTCTTT. Using reference TRBV5-1 and TRBJ1-1 for the parts outside the CDR3, the full variable domain is KAGVTQTPRYLIKTRGQQVTLSCSPISGHRSVSWYQQTPGQGLQFLFEYFSETQRNKGNFPGRFSGRQFSNSRSEMNVSTLELGDSALYLCASSLVAGAMNTEAFFGQGTRLTVV.

The V and J genes are TRBV19 and TRBJ1-5; possible D gene TRBD1, 6 bases. V lost 2 bases and J lost 2, with 16 bases in between. Germline V gives CDR1 LNHDA, CDR2 SQIVND (reference sequence). This CDR3 region has 17 residues. CDR3 sequence (DNA): TGTGCCAGTAGTATAACAGCGGGGGGCAGGGGCAATCAGCCCCAGCATTTT. Protein sequence: CASSITAGGRGNQPQHF.

The chain couples TRBV7-8 to TRBJ1-1; D unclear. The V gene's germline CDR1 is SGHVS and CDR2 FQNEAQ. V was pared by 2 bases and J by 4 bases, with 11 bases between. This CDR3 spans 14 amino acids. The DNA of the CDR3 is TGTGCCAGCAGCTTAATGGGAGGAAGCACTGAAGCTTTCTTT. As protein: CASSLMGGSTEAFF.

This chain uses TRBV29-1 with TRBJ1-1, with a possible D match to TRBD1 (6 bases). V lost 6 bases, J lost 1 base, and 15 bases lay in between. In germline, CDR1 is SQVTM, CDR2 ANQGSEA. This CDR3 is built from 14 residues. The CDR3 coding sequence is TGCAGCGTCCCGAGGGACACAAAGAACACTGAAGCTTTCTTT. Translating gives CSVPRDTKNTEAFF.

The chain recombines TRBV5-4 with TRBJ1-2, with D uncertain. The CDR3 consists of 15 residues. The germline V and J ends were trimmed by 0 bases and 3 bases, with 12 bases remaining between them. Germline CDR1 SGHNT, CDR2 YYREEE (reference sequence). The CDR3 sequence is CASSLALGQDYGYTF. The CDR3 DNA reads TGTGCCAGCAGCTTGGCTTTGGGTCAGGACTATGGCTACACCTTC.

The rearrangement links TRBV5-1 to TRBJ2-5; D is undetermined. Germline values: CDR1 SGHRS, CDR2 YFSETQ. V lost 4 bases to trimming and J lost 5 bases, with 9 bases between them. This CDR3 has 12 residues. CDR3 in DNA: TGCGCCAGCAGCCTCTTGGCCGAGACCCAGTACTTC. Its translation is CASSLLAETQYF. Complete variable domain (other parts from reference TRBV5-1 and TRBJ2-5): KAGVTQTPRYLIKTRGQQVTLSCSPISGHRSVSWYQQTPGQGLQFLFEYFSETQRNKGNFPGRFSGRQFSNSRSEMNVSTLELGDSALYLCASSLLAETQYFGPGTRLLVL.

This chain joins TRBV12-3 or TRBV12-4 and TRBJ2-1, with D perhaps matching TRBD2 (5 bases). The ends were cut back, 6 bases at V and 9 bases at J, with 15 bases in the middle. The CDR3 runs 13 residues. The CDR3: CASSPELGFEQFF. The CDR3 DNA follows: TGTGCCAGCAGCCCCGAACTAGGGTTTGAGCAGTTCTTC.

This clone has just one count. This rearrangement joins TRBV6-5 to TRBJ2-1; 10 positions agree with TRBD1. J was trimmed by 4 bases and V by 8 bases; bases with no gene match: 2. Germline assignment: CDR1 MNHEY and CDR2 SVGAGI. The CDR3 has 13 amino acids. The CDR3 loop is CASGQGDYNEQFF. The CDR3 DNA reads TGTGCCAGCGGACAGGGGGATTACAATGAGCAGTTCTTC.

The chain combines TRBV11-3 with TRBJ2-2; D may be TRBD2 (6 bases). The CDR3 covers 17 residues. Between the trimmed V and J ends, which lost 0 bases and 8 bases, there was a span of 19 bases. Per the germline V gene, CDR1 is SGHNT and CDR2 is YENEEA. The DNA of the CDR3 is TGTGCCAGCAGCTTAGATACGGTCGGCCGCGCGGGAGGGGAGCTGTTTTTT. Protein: CASSLDTVGRAGGELFF.

The chain links TRBV20-1 to TRBJ2-1; no definite D call. Germline values: CDR1 DFQATT, CDR2 SNEGSKA (reference sequence). The CDR3 covers 11 residues. This chain's CDR3 is CHPATPIEQFF. CDR3 DNA: TGCCATCCGGCGACACCGATTGAGCAGTTCTTC.